Below, 30 T cell receptor beta chains from the same sample are listed, as sequenced in a study of blood T cells in healthy people across ages. It was with a sample-barcoded 5' primer and a J-beta primer mix that a second PCR of roughly 7 to 12 cycles was run. TCRdb re-analysed the 5' RACE reads in MiXCR, keeping a single row per CDR3 protein. This sample has some 760,000 distinct CDR3 sequences, with roughly 25% found just once. These sequences were also reported in another study, on T cells of mothers and their children.

The sample was blood. These receptors were collected from a boy between 10 and 17 years old in good health.

This clonotype was recorded once. This chain links TRBV5-6 with TRBJ2-7, with D uncertain. This CDR3 comprises 16 residues. Per germline, CDR1 SGHDT and CDR2 YYEEEE. Between the trimmed V and J ends, which lost 5 bases and 1 base, there was a span of 19 bases. CDR3 nucleotide sequence: TGTGCCAGCAGTTCCCGTTTTGATGAAGGTTCCTACGAGCAGTACTTC. Amino acid sequence: CASSSRFDEGSYEQYF.

This clonotype was seen more than once but under ten times. This chain joins TRBV6-5 and TRBJ1-1; D ambiguous. This CDR3 spans 14 amino acids. The V end lost 8 bases, the J end lost 0 bases, and 13 bases lay between the germline ends. Germline V lookup: CDR1 MNHEY, CDR2 SVGAGI. CDR3 bases: TGTGCCAGCTACAGAGGGTCTATGAACACTGAAGCTTTCTTT. This translates into CASYRGSMNTEAFF.

The rearrangement joins TRBV28 to TRBJ2-5; a weak D match, TRBD2 (6 bases). With 10 bases removed from V and 1 base from J, the gap between germline ends came to 13 bases. The CDR3 length is 13 residues. The germline V gene encodes CDR1 MDHEN and CDR2 SYDVKM. The CDR3 DNA reads TGTGCCACACGAAGGCGGGGCCAAGAGACCCAGTACTTC. This encodes CATRRRGQETQYF. The full variable domain, completed using reference TRBV28 and TRBJ2-5, is DVKVTQSSRYLVKRTGEKVFLECVQDMDHENMFWYRQDPGLGLRLIYFSYDVKMKEKGDIPEGYSVSREKKERFSLILESASTNQTSMYLCATRRRGQETQYFGPGTRLLVL.

This clonotype was seen only once. One junction end disagrees with the germline gene, perhaps due to a read error. The gene calls are TRBV29-1 and TRBJ2-5, with a tentative D call TRBD1 (5 bases). The end of the DNA is better explained by TRBJ2-7, so the J call may be wrong. The CDR3 runs to 16 residues. CDR1 is SQVTM and CDR2 is ANQGSEA in the germline V gene. CDR3 DNA: TGCGGCGTTGCCTCTGTTGGTAAGGGGCGCGAAGACGAGCAGTACTTC. Translation gives CGVASVGKGREDEQYF.

The chain uses TRBV7-2 and TRBJ2-1; D might be TRBD2 (5 bases). V was clipped by 7 bases and J by 7 bases, with 17 bases between them. Germline V gene lookup returns CDR1 SGHTA and CDR2 FQGNSA. This CDR3 region has 14 residues. The CDR3 sequence: CASTLVGVFNEQFF. The CDR3 nucleotides read TGTGCCAGCACACTAGTGGGAGTTTTTAATGAGCAGTTCTTC.

This clonotype was picked up a small number of times. The chain joins TRBV5-1 to TRBJ2-5; D assignment may be TRBD1 or TRBD2 (5 bases each). The end of the DNA fits TRBJ2-7 better, so the J call may be wrong. The CDR3 has 14 residues. The germline V gene encodes CDR1 SGHRS and CDR2 YFSETQ. The CDR3 region is CASSLGGKTYEQYF. The CDR3 coding sequence is TGCGCCAGCAGCTTGGGGGGGAAGACCTACGAGCAGTACTTC.

This clonotype came up a few times. J is TRBJ2-7 and V is TRBV29-1; D uncertain. The CDR3 loop spans 12 amino acids. With 0 bases removed from V and 3 bases from J, the gap between germline ends came to 6 bases. Germline assignment: CDR1 SQVTM and CDR2 ANQGSEA. CDR3 bases: TGCAGCGTTGAAGATCTGAGCTACGAGCAGTACTTC. As protein: CSVEDLSYEQYF.

The sample holds a few counts of this clonotype. The rearrangement joins TRBV7-9 to TRBJ2-7; D is uncertain. CDR3 length equals 13 residues. The germline V gene encodes CDR1 SEHNR and CDR2 FQNEAQ (reference sequence). V was pared by 4 bases and J by 0 bases, with 7 bases between. CDR3 coding DNA: TGTGCCAGCAGCTCGCCCAACTCCTACGAGCAGTACTTC. This codes for CASSSPNSYEQYF.

This clonotype was recorded a few times. The chain joins TRBV4-3 to TRBJ2-5; D is unresolved. The germline gives CDR1 LGHNA, CDR2 YSLEER. CDR3 length equals 16 residues. The V end lost 4 bases, the J end lost 5 bases, and 20 bases lay between the germline ends. The CDR3 DNA reads TGCGCCAGCAGCCCGCATACGACCGTCCCCCGGGAGACCCAGTACTTC. Amino acid sequence: CASSPHTTVPRETQYF.

This clonotype has more than one count but fewer than ten. V usage is TRBV28 and J usage is TRBJ2-7; D is uncertain. The V gene's germline CDR1 is MDHEN and CDR2 SYDVKM. The CDR3 totals 14 residues. The V end lost 5 bases, the J end lost 1 base, and 12 bases lay between the germline ends. The DNA of the CDR3 is TGTGCCAGCAGTCTGGTTGATGGATCCTACGAGCAGTACTTC. Protein sequence: CASSLVDGSYEQYF.

The CDR3 DNA reads TGTGCCAGCGCCGGGGCGGGAGAGACCCAGTACTTC. Its protein product is CASAGAGETQYF. The chain combines TRBV12-3 or TRBV12-4 with TRBJ2-5; D is possibly TRBD1 or TRBD2 (5 bases each). V dropped 8 bases and J dropped 4 bases, with 11 bases sitting between them. The length of the CDR3 is 12 residues.

The chain recombines TRBV28 with TRBJ1-4; D not resolved. The V and J ends lost 6 bases and 4 bases respectively, with 12 bases between them. Germline CDR1 reads MDHEN; CDR2 reads SYDVKM. CDR3 length: 14 amino acids. This CDR3 reads CASRKPDGNEKLFF. The CDR3 nucleotides are TGTGCCAGCAGGAAACCTGACGGTAATGAAAAACTGTTTTTT.

This clonotype was found a few times. The chain links TRBV7-2 to TRBJ2-7; perhaps D is TRBD1 or TRBD2 (6 bases each). CDR1 is SGHTA, CDR2 FQGNSA, per germline. Trimming removed 5 bases from V and 4 bases from J, with 15 bases in between. The CDR3 runs 14 residues. DNA of the CDR3: TGTGCCAGCAGCGAGGGGGGTTTGGGTTACGAGCAGTACTTC. It is translated as CASSEGGLGYEQYF. Combining the CDR3 with reference TRBV7-2 and TRBJ2-7 gives the whole variable domain GAGVSQSPSNKVTEKGKDVELRCDPISGHTALYWYRQSLGQGLEFLIYFQGNSAPDKSGLPSDRFSAERTGGSVSTLTIQRTQQEDSAVYLCASSEGGLGYEQYFGPGTRLTVT.

The gene calls are TRBV29-1 and TRBJ2-7, with TRBD2 as a possible D gene (5 bases). V was cut by 4 bases and J by 7 bases, with 11 bases left in between. Germline loops: CDR1 SQVTM, CDR2 ANQGSEA. The CDR3 is 11 amino acids. CDR3 region: CSVGVRGEQYF. CDR3 in DNA: TGCAGCGTTGGGGTCCGGGGAGAGCAGTACTTC.

The chain is built from TRBV27 and TRBJ2-7; D is undetermined. The CDR3 spans 15 residues. Per germline, CDR1 MNHEY and CDR2 SMNVEV (reference sequence). V was shortened by 5 bases and J by 5 bases, with 19 bases between the two germline ends. CDR3 in DNA: TGTGCCAGCAGTCCTATCCCGCCGACGGGTAACGAGCAGTACTTC. Translation: CASSPIPPTGNEQYF.

The CDR3 DNA reads TGTGCCAGCAGCCTATACTCGGGGGCCACAGATACGCAGTATTTT. Its translation: CASSLYSGATDTQYF. This sequence joins TRBV6-6 and TRBJ2-3, with D possibly being TRBD1 or TRBD2 (6 bases each). This CDR3 is built from 15 residues. From germline, CDR1 is MNHNY and CDR2 SVGAGI (reference sequence). V was trimmed by 6 bases and J by 2 bases, leaving 15 bases between them.

The chain combines TRBV2 with TRBJ2-2; weak D call: TRBD1 (6 bases). Trimming removed 6 bases from V and 1 base from J, with 12 bases in between. This CDR3 contains 15 residues. Germline-derived CDR1 and CDR2 are SNHLY and FYNNEI. The CDR3 nucleotides read TGTGCCAGCAGGGTGACAGGTCTGAACACCGGGGAGCTGTTTTTT. Translation: CASRVTGLNTGELFF.

The V call is TRBV20-1, the J call TRBJ2-5; D gene unclear. The germline gives CDR1 DFQATT, CDR2 SNEGSKA (reference sequence). V dropped 6 bases and J dropped 1 base, with 6 bases sitting between them. This CDR3 is built from 11 residues. CDR3 sequence (DNA): TGCAGTGCGGGGTCCCAAGAGACCCAGTACTTC. Protein product: CSAGSQETQYF.

This clonotype was observed a few times. V is TRBV7-2 and J is TRBJ2-5; D possibly corresponds to TRBD2 (5 bases). V lost 6 bases, J lost 0 bases, and 11 bases lay in between. The germline CDR1 and CDR2 sequences are SGHTA and FQGNSA. The CDR3 has 14 residues. As DNA, the CDR3 is TGTGCCAGCAGATCAGAGCGGTACCAAGAGACCCAGTACTTC. Protein product: CASRSERYQETQYF.

The sample holds many counts of this clonotype. The chain uses TRBV4-3 and TRBJ2-5; tentatively, D is TRBD2 (5 bases). Germline CDR1 LGHNA, CDR2 YSLEER. V lost 2 bases, J lost 6 bases, and 13 bases lay in between. The CDR3 contains 14 residues. The CDR3 nucleotides are TGCGCCAGCAGCCAAAACCAGGAGGCGAAGACCCAGTACTTC. The encoded protein is CASSQNQEAKTQYF.

The CDR3 reads CASSSPQGARYNEQFF. In nucleotides, the CDR3 is TGTGCCAGCAGCTCCCCCCAGGGGGCGCGATACAATGAGCAGTTCTTC. The J gene is TRBJ2-1, the V gene TRBV3-1, with 8 bases lining up with TRBD1. CDR1 and CDR2 from the germline V gene are LGHDT and YNNKEL (reference sequence). V lost 5 bases and J lost 4; bases outside the gene matches: 10. This CDR3 contains 16 residues.

This clonotype was detected only a few times. This CDR3 is CSASKGAVNEQFF. The CDR3 nucleotides read TGCAGTGCTAGTAAGGGGGCGGTCAATGAGCAGTTCTTC. This rearrangement joins TRBV20-1 to TRBJ2-1, with TRBD1 identical over 7 bases. The CDR3 is made up of 13 amino acids. The V segment lost 3 bases and the J segment 6 bases; nucleotides outside the gene matches: 5. The germline V gene has CDR1 DFQATT and CDR2 SNEGSKA (reference sequence).

The gene calls are TRBV7-8 and TRBJ2-5; D is perhaps TRBD1 or TRBD2 (5 bases each). Trimming cost V 5 bases and J 5 bases, with 24 bases left between them. Germline V lookup: CDR1 SGHVS, CDR2 FQNEAQ. The CDR3 spans 17 residues. CDR3 nucleotide sequence: TGTGCCAGCAGCCCGGGATTGGGGGTCCCCACTTTCGAGACCCAGTACTTC. As protein: CASSPGLGVPTFETQYF.

The sample holds a few counts of this clonotype. The J gene is TRBJ2-7, the V gene TRBV2; possible D gene TRBD2, 6 bases. V was clipped by 5 bases and J by 0 bases, with 26 bases between them. The CDR3 consists of 19 residues. Germline-derived CDR1 and CDR2 are SNHLY and FYNNEI. The CDR3 DNA sequence: TGTGCCAGCAGTTCCCCCGCAGGAGGGGCAGGTAGAGGCTCCTACGAGCAGTACTTC. Amino acids: CASSSPAGGAGRGSYEQYF. Supplemented by reference TRBV2 and TRBJ2-7, the full variable domain reads EPEVTQTPSHQVTQMGQEVILRCVPISNHLYFYWYRQILGQKVEFLVSFYNNEISEKSEIFDDQFSVERPDGSNFTLKIRSTKLEDSAMYFCASSSPAGGAGRGSYEQYFGPGTRLTVT.

This clonotype came up a few times. The chain recombines TRBV18 with TRBJ2-7; D may be TRBD2 (6 bases). Germline V gene lookup returns CDR1 KGHSH and CDR2 LQKENI. Trimming took 6 bases from V and 0 from J, leaving 15 bases between them. The CDR3 is made up of 15 amino acids. The CDR3 region has the DNA TGTGCCAGCTCGCTTGGGGCGGGGACCTCCTACGAGCAGTACTTC. Its translation: CASSLGAGTSYEQYF.

This sequence joins TRBV20-1 and TRBJ2-1, with TRBD2 identical over 10 bases. The germline V gene has CDR1 DFQATT and CDR2 SNEGSKA (reference sequence). After removal of 3 bases from V and 8 bases from J, the junction contained 4 bases not matched to a gene. The CDR3 has 13 amino acids. The CDR3 DNA follows: TGCAGTGCTAGCGCTAGCGGGAGCGATGAGCAGTTCTTC. Residues: CSASASGSDEQFF.

The sample holds a few counts of this clonotype. The gene calls are TRBV28 and TRBJ1-3, with a weak D call TRBD1 (5 bases). Trimming took 5 bases from V and 3 from J, leaving 20 bases between them. Germline-derived CDR1 and CDR2 are MDHEN and SYDVKM. This CDR3 spans 17 amino acids. This CDR3 is CASSPVRQGIIGNTIYF. Here the CDR3 DNA reads TGTGCCAGCAGTCCCGTAAGGCAGGGTATTATTGGAAACACCATATATTTT.

This chain uses TRBV9 with TRBJ1-4, with 9 bases identical to TRBD1. Germline V gives CDR1 SGDLS, CDR2 YYNGEE. V dropped 3 bases and J dropped 7; count of bases not matched to a gene: 4. The CDR3 extends over 14 amino acids. The chain's CDR3 is CASSGQGGSEKLFF. DNA for the CDR3: TGTGCCAGCAGCGGACAGGGGGGGAGTGAAAAACTGTTTTTT.

The V and J genes are TRBV7-2 and TRBJ2-3; 12 positions match TRBD2. The germline CDR1 and CDR2 sequences are SGHTA and FQGNSA. V shed 2 bases and J 3 bases; nucleotides not matched to a gene: 12. This CDR3 is built from 19 residues. CDR3 amino acids: CASSLTLAGGLRRTDTQYF. The CDR3 DNA sequence: TGTGCCAGCAGCTTAACCCTAGCGGGAGGGCTGAGGAGGACAGATACGCAGTATTTT.

J is TRBJ2-5 and V is TRBV20-1, with 8 nucleotides matching TRBD2. The J call is uncertain, as TRBJ2-1 better fits the DNA end. The CDR3 consists of 17 residues. Germline values: CDR1 DFQATT, CDR2 SNEGSKA (reference sequence). The CDR3 region has the DNA TGCAGTGCTAGAGCCCCGACTAGCGAAGGGTCCTACAATGAGCAGTTCTTC. It codes for CSARAPTSEGSYNEQFF.